This record covers a single T cell receptor (beta chain). This clonotype was seen more than once but under ten times. Its antigen is currently not known. One base away there is no much larger clone; base qualities are not given. Sequencing was carried out with an Illumina MiSeq. The raw public data were reprocessed by TCRdb itself: fastp quality trimming at Q25, MiXCR clonotype calling, in-frame beta chains only. Rows with a matching CDR3 protein are joined into one entry that keeps the most common DNA and genes. Recorded for this sample are some 9,000 distinct CDR3 sequences; about 24% of them occurred a single time. The leading ten clones occupy about 8% of the sample. This entry belongs to a study of liver allograft versus peripheral blood T cells (dated by TCRdb to 2020 to 2021). At the level of the whole study: The study compared T cell receptor repertoires found within transplanted livers against repertoires in the peripheral blood of liver transplant recipients.

From V the trimming removes 6 bases and from J it removes 7 bases, while the gene matches leave 5 bases of the junction unaccounted for. The germline V gene (reference sequence) provides CDR1 DFQATT and CDR2 SNEGSKA. From cysteine to phenylalanine, the CDR3 is 12 amino acids long. Just the 36-base CDR3 DNA is kept, in frame starting at base 1. General findings and caveats noted by the study authors: T cell receptor repertoires inside liver allografts were reported to be different from the repertoires detected in peripheral blood.

The chain joins TRBV20-1 to TRBJ1-1, with 10 bases matching TRBD1. This TCR came from a human patient who had a liver transplant. Some T cells may have been brought in with the graft after a transplant. The nucleotides read TGCAGTGCCCTGGACAGGGGGTTTGAAGCTTTCTTT. Protein translation: CSALDRGFEAFF.